These 5 T cell receptor beta chains came from one sample sequenced in a study of human T cells and chemical hapten exposure. MiXCR, run by TCRdb on the RACE reads, gives a single entry per CDR3 protein. This table has approximately 25,000 distinct CDR3 sequences, 9.4% appearing once. Time point: patch test 2, 6 weeks after DPC sensitization. Treatment reported: therapeutic diphenylcyclopropenone sensitization with weekly scalp DPC. The source material was whole blood, sampled in connection with sensitization to the hapten diphenylcyclopropenone (DPC). The receptors stem from a man aged 30-40 years with alopecia areata. Some clones in this sample may be carry-over from other donors' samples.

This clonotype appeared many times. The gene calls are TRBV7-9 and TRBJ2-3, with 14 bases fitting TRBD2. Trimming cost V 5 bases and J 3 bases; bases outside gene matches: 1. CDR1 and CDR2 (germline): SEHNR, FQNEAQ (reference sequence). The length of the CDR3 is 15 residues. The CDR3 loop is CASSRTSGRTDTQYF. The DNA for the CDR3 is TGTGCCAGCAGCCGGACTAGCGGGAGGACAGATACGCAGTATTTT.

The CDR3 sequence is CSVETGDKGYEQYF. CDR3 sequence (DNA): TGCAGCGTTGAAACGGGGGACAAGGGGTACGAGCAGTACTTC. V and J are TRBV29-1 and TRBJ2-7; D is perhaps TRBD1 or TRBD2 (6 bases each). The V gene's germline CDR1 is SQVTM and CDR2 ANQGSEA. The CDR3 length is 14 residues. V lost 2 bases, J lost 4 bases, and 15 bases lay in between.

The table lists this clonotype with many counts. The V gene is TRBV7-8, the J gene TRBJ2-3; 11 nucleotides align to TRBD2. The CDR3 sequence is 15 residues long. J lost 2 bases, V lost 5 bases, and 3 bases had no gene match. Germline CDR1 is SGHVS and CDR2 is FQNEAQ. CDR3 sequence (DNA): TGTGCCAGCAGCAAGACTAGCGGGGACACAGATACGCAGTATTTT. It translates to CASSKTSGDTDTQYF. Combining the CDR3 with reference TRBV7-8 and TRBJ2-3 gives the whole variable domain GAGVSQSPRYKVAKRGQDVALRCDPISGHVSLFWYQQALGQGPEFLTYFQNEAQLDKSGLPSDRFFAERPEGSVSTLKIQRTQQEDSAVYLCASSKTSGDTDTQYFGPGTRLTVL.

This clonotype came up many times. The chain joins TRBV7-6 to TRBJ2-5; no clear D gene. Deletions cut 1 base from V and 5 bases from J, with 8 bases between. Germline values: CDR1 SGHVS, CDR2 FNYEAQ. This CDR3 has 13 amino acids. The CDR3 loop reads CASSLEVRETQYF. The DNA of the CDR3 is TGTGCCAGCAGCTTAGAAGTTCGTGAGACCCAGTACTTC.

The chain links TRBV4-2 to TRBJ2-7, with D maybe TRBD2 (6 bases). Trimming took off 4 bases at V and 4 bases at J, with 14 bases between the two ends. This CDR3 is built from 14 residues. CDR1 is LGHNA and CDR2 is YNFKEQ in the germline V gene. DNA for the CDR3: TGTGCCAGCAGCCTGGGGGACTCAAAATACGAGCAGTACTTC. Its translation: CASSLGDSKYEQYF.